These 9 T cell receptor beta chains came from one sample sequenced in a study of vaccination and CD4 T cells after COVID-19. Which antigens these TCRs recognize remains unknown. The treatment denotes: approximately 9-day PBMC culture with coronavirus spike peptide pools or control peptides (ViraFEST assay). Cultured CD4+ T cell DNA underwent sequencing with the Oncomine TCR Beta short-read assay. TCRdb reprocessed the PCR reads via MiXCR and lists one record per CDR3 protein. The sample has some 9,600 distinct CDR3 sequences; around half are singletons. What was sequenced was CD4+ T cells from blood, cultured in vitro. The receptors derive from a human donor who had recovered from COVID-19.

This chain joins TRBV28 and TRBJ2-5; D might be TRBD2 (5 bases). Germline-derived CDR1 and CDR2 are MDHEN and SYDVKM. The V and J ends lost 7 bases and 7 bases respectively, with 13 bases between them. CDR3 length: 12 residues. The CDR3 protein is CASTRGHGTQYF. CDR3 DNA sequence: TGTGCCAGCACTCGAGGGCATGGGACCCAGTACTTC.

The rearrangement links TRBV7-9 to TRBJ1-6, with 8 bases aligning to TRBD1. Germline CDR1 SEHNR, CDR2 FQNEAQ (reference sequence). The CDR3 runs to 15 residues. J was trimmed by 5 bases and V by 5 bases; bases with no gene match: 5. This CDR3 reads CASSAGTGDNSPLHF. For the CDR3, the DNA is TGTGCCAGCAGCGCCGGGACAGGCGATAATTCACCCCTCCACTTT.

The chain recombines TRBV7-2 with TRBJ2-5, with D possibly TRBD1 on 6 matching bases. The CDR3 spans 15 residues. Germline V gene sequence: CDR1 SGHTA, CDR2 FQGNSA. Trimming stripped 1 base from V and 5 bases from J, with 14 bases between. As DNA, the CDR3 is TGTGCCAGCAGCTTAGGTCCAGGGGTAGTCGAGACCCAGTACTTC. Its translation: CASSLGPGVVETQYF. The variable domain in full, with the rest retrieved from reference TRBV7-2 and TRBJ2-5, is GAGVSQSPSNKVTEKGKDVELRCDPISGHTALYWYRQSLGQGLEFLIYFQGNSAPDKSGLPSDRFSAERTGGSVSTLTIQRTQQEDSAVYLCASSLGPGVVETQYFGPGTRLLVL.

The rearrangement uses TRBV28 and TRBJ2-7; no clear D gene. CDR1 and CDR2 from the germline V gene are MDHEN and SYDVKM. The CDR3 is 14 amino acids. Trimming removed 2 bases at V and 3 bases at J, with 11 bases between. CDR3 sequence reads: CASSLNDGRYEQYF. The CDR3 region has the DNA TGTGCCAGCAGTTTAAATGACGGACGCTACGAGCAGTACTTC.

By sample fraction, this clonotype is medium-sized. For the CDR3, the DNA is TGTGCCAGCATCCCAGGAACGAACACCGGGGAGCTGTTTTTT. Translation: CASIPGTNTGELFF. This chain links TRBV6-1 with TRBJ2-2; no firm D call. V was clipped by 7 bases and J by 0 bases, with 9 bases between them. The CDR3 has 14 amino acids. CDR1 and CDR2 from the germline V gene are MNHNS and SASEGT.

This clonotype counts as large (0.1 to 1%). This chain uses TRBV6-1 with TRBJ1-2, with D maybe TRBD1 (6 bases). Germline V gene data show CDR1 as MNHNS and CDR2 as SASEGT. The CDR3 sequence is 11 residues long. The CDR3 coding sequence is TGTGCTATTCAGGGGTTGTATGGCTACACCTTC. This sequence encodes CAIQGLYGYTF.

The chain joins TRBV6-1 to TRBJ2-3; tentatively, D is TRBD2 (5 bases). The CDR3 extends over 13 amino acids. V was clipped by 6 bases and J by 1 base, with 8 bases between them. Per the germline V gene, CDR1 is MNHNS and CDR2 is SASEGT. The CDR3 DNA reads TGTGCCAGCAGCTTTAGCGGCACAGATACGCAGTATTTT. This gives the protein CASSFSGTDTQYF.

This clonotype was counted between two and nine times. V usage is TRBV6-1 and J usage is TRBJ1-6, with D unresolved. V was pared by 5 bases and J by 2 bases, with 10 bases between. Per the germline V gene, CDR1 is MNHNS and CDR2 is SASEGT. The CDR3 length is 15 residues. DNA for the CDR3: TGTGCCAGCAGTCCTGGGGAAACCTATAATTCACCCCTCCACTTT. It specifies CASSPGETYNSPLHF.

This clonotype ranks as medium-sized (0.01 to 0.1%). The chain's CDR3 is CASDPGQNIQPQHF. CDR3 DNA sequence: TGTGCCAGTGATCCGGGACAGAATATTCAGCCCCAGCATTTT. This rearrangement joins TRBV19 to TRBJ1-5, with 7 bases that match TRBD1. V shed 8 bases, J shed 6 bases, and the junction held 10 bases outside the gene matches. In germline, CDR1 is LNHDA, CDR2 SQIVND (reference sequence). The CDR3 extends over 14 amino acids.